This T cell receptor (beta chain) was sequenced for a study of blood T cell repertoires in COVID-19. Study-wide background: Sample material is recorded as cDNA or gDNA derived from T cells, B-cell-depleted T cells, or PBMCs.

Authors' methods: Using reference gene primer amplification, nucleated cell counts were estimated. This table comes from immunoSEQ multiplex PCR, and its TCRdb copy is limited to in-frame clones, with some not included. D and trimming come from the DNA, and the V and J calls and clone size come from that table. The table lists about 130,000 clones, roughly 85% of them singletons, with about 6.9% in the top ten. CDR3 length: 19 amino acids. Trimming took 8 bases from V and 7 from J; bases not matched to a gene: 19. CDR1 and CDR2 from the germline V gene are SGHAT and FQNNGV. This rearrangement joins TRBV11-2 to TRBJ2-5; 16 bases line up with TRBD2. Sequencing input: peripheral blood. The TCR comes from a man older than 75 with active or convalescent COVID-19. The CDR3 nucleotides read TGTGCCAGCTCCCATAGGCGGCAGACCGGGACTAGCGGGAGGGTGACCCAGTACTTC. Translation: CASSHRRQTGTSGRVTQYF.